Below, one T cell receptor beta chain is given with its context. Its specificity is not known. The J segment lost 4 bases and the V segment lost 1 base, leaving 6 bases of the junction unmatched. The CDR3 is 16 residues long. Germline CDR1 SGHDT, CDR2 YYEEEE. The entry originates in a study of T cell responses to AZD1222 COVID-19 vaccine. Assay: immunoSEQ multiplex PCR; the TCRdb copy retains only in-frame clones and omits some. This sample has about 160,000 clones; 75% to 90% occur once, and the top ten carry 6.9%. Study results and limitations: With dominance at 160-218 and 743-854, vaccine-associated CD4 TCRs spanned spike.

The sequencing here drew on peripheral blood, taken on day 0 of AZD1222 vaccination. This chain uses TRBV5-6 with TRBJ2-1; 9 positions match TRBD2. The TCR comes from an adult in good health. Written as DNA, the CDR3 is TGTGCCAGCAGCTTGTCGGCTAGCGGGGTTTACAATGAGCAGTTCTTC. Protein product: CASSLSASGVYNEQFF.